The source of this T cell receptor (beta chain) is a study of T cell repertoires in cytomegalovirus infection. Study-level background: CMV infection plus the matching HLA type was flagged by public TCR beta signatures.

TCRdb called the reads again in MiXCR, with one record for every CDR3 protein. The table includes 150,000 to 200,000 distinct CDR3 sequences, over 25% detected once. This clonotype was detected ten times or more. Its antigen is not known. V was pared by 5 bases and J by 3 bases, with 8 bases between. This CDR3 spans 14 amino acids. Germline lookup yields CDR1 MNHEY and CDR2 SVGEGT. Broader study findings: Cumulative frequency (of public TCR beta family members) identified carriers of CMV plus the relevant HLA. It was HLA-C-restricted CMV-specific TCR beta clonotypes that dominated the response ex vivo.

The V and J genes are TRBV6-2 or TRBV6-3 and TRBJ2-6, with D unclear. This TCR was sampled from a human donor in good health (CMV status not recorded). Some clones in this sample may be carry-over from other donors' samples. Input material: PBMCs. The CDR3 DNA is TGTGCCAGCAGTAAACAGAGTGGGGCCAACGTCCTGACTTTC. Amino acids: CASSKQSGANVLTF.